This T cell receptor beta chain was sequenced during a study of OX40 agonist ivuxolimab in advanced cancers. Study-wide results and limits: Undetermined was the antigen specificity of the expanded peripheral T cells.

The CDR3 is made up of 15 amino acids. Germline loops: CDR1 MNHNS, CDR2 SASEGT. V trimming: 4 bases; J trimming: 6 bases; junction bases outside the gene matches: 8. TCRdb's copy holds only in-frame clones and misses some; the assay was immunoSEQ multiplex PCR. The sample holds around 80,000 clones, approximately 89% seen once. With respect to this clone: Its antigen is unidentified.

This rearrangement joins TRBV6-1 to TRBJ2-3; TRBD2 matches 9 bases. The TCR sequence derives from an adult with an advanced solid tumor such as melanoma, head and neck, liver or kidney cancer. Source: CD4+ or CD8+ T cells sorted from blood, taken in a trial of the OX40 agonist ivuxolimab. The CDR3: CASSAKAGGQDTQYF. The CDR3 DNA reads TGTGCCAGCAGTGCCAAAGCGGGAGGCCAGGATACGCAGTATTTT.